Listed below are T cell receptor beta chains from one sample, sequenced in a study of T-cell reconstitution after alpha-beta-depleted transplantation in children. TCRdb reprocessed the PCR reads with MiXCR, giving one entry per CDR3 protein. This table has approximately 290,000 distinct CDR3 sequences, around a tenth appearing once. This sample comprised peripheral blood, obtained 180 days after TCRalphabeta/CD19-depleted stem cell transplant. The receptor source for this set is a male patient under 10 years old who had a stem cell transplant for chronic granulomatous disease, so the T cells may come from the graft donor. The CDR3 runs from the conserved cysteine through the conserved F or W. The order of the fields is clone size, D gene, J gene, V gene, CDR3 protein, CDR3 DNA. D genes are given only for firm matches. Size is omitted from some rows. Given values are once, few, many or a class for expanded clones.

abundance: many; d_gene: .; j_gene: TRBJ2-1; v_gene: TRBV12-3/TRBV12-4; CDR3aa: CASSLRVASSGEQFF; CDR3nt: TGTGCCAGCAGTTTGCGCGTAGCGTCGTCGGGGGAGCAGTTCTTC
abundance: many; d_gene: TRBD2; j_gene: TRBJ2-6; v_gene: TRBV5-1; CDR3aa: CASSMTSGSSGANVLTF; CDR3nt: TGCGCCAGCAGCATGACTAGCGGGAGTTCTGGGGCCAACGTCCTGACTTTC
abundance: many; d_gene: .; j_gene: TRBJ2-7; v_gene: TRBV29-1; CDR3aa: CSVGLSSYEQYF; CDR3nt: TGCAGCGTTGGCCTGAGCTCCTACGAGCAGTACTTC
abundance: many; d_gene: .; j_gene: TRBJ1-5; v_gene: TRBV20-1; CDR3aa: CSAIAQDQPQHF; CDR3nt: TGCAGTGCTATCGCACAAGATCAGCCCCAGCATTTT
abundance: many; d_gene: .; j_gene: TRBJ2-3; v_gene: TRBV7-2; CDR3aa: CASSPFAPRDTQYF; CDR3nt: TGTGCCAGCAGTCCCTTCGCTCCGAGGGATACGCAGTATTTT
abundance: .; d_gene: TRBD1; j_gene: TRBJ2-7; v_gene: TRBV18; CDR3aa: CASSPSGGNLDEQYF; CDR3nt: TGTGCCAGCTCACCCTCAGGGGGCAACTTGGACGAGCAGTACTTC
abundance: many; d_gene: .; j_gene: TRBJ2-2; v_gene: TRBV20-1; CDR3aa: CSAFRQQGSLFGELFF; CDR3nt: TGCAGTGCTTTTAGACAGCAGGGGTCTTTATTCGGGGAGCTGTTTTTT
abundance: few; d_gene: .; j_gene: TRBJ2-7; v_gene: TRBV5-1; CDR3aa: CASSWSGTEYEQYF; CDR3nt: TGCGCCAGCAGCTGGAGTGGCACCGAGTACGAGCAGTACTTC
abundance: many; d_gene: .; j_gene: TRBJ2-6; v_gene: TRBV28; CDR3aa: CASAVVLSGANVLTF; CDR3nt: TGTGCCAGCGCCGTAGTCCTCTCTGGGGCCAACGTCCTGACTTTC
abundance: many; d_gene: TRBD2; j_gene: TRBJ2-3; v_gene: TRBV28; CDR3aa: CASSHSGTRQSTDTQYF; CDR3nt: TGTGCCAGCAGTCACTCGGGGACTAGACAAAGCACAGATACGCAGTATTTT
abundance: .; d_gene: TRBD1; j_gene: TRBJ2-1; v_gene: TRBV18; CDR3aa: CASSDFPGQGALEQFF; CDR3nt: TGTGCCAGCTCCGATTTTCCGGGACAGGGGGCTTTGGAGCAGTTCTTC
abundance: many; d_gene: .; j_gene: TRBJ2-3; v_gene: TRBV12-3/TRBV12-4; CDR3aa: CASSLRHGTDTQYF; CDR3nt: TGTGCCAGCAGTTTACGACACGGCACAGATACGCAGTATTTT
abundance: many; d_gene: .; j_gene: TRBJ2-7; v_gene: TRBV20-1; CDR3aa: CSARVRFRAYEQYF; CDR3nt: TGCAGTGCTAGAGTCCGGTTCAGGGCTTACGAGCAGTACTTC
abundance: .; d_gene: TRBD2; j_gene: TRBJ2-1; v_gene: TRBV3-1; CDR3aa: CSSSPRLGTSGREQFF; CDR3nt: TGTTCCAGCAGCCCACGTCTCGGGACTAGCGGGAGGGAGCAGTTCTTC
abundance: many; d_gene: .; j_gene: TRBJ1-4; v_gene: TRBV29-1; CDR3aa: CSVSGSTNEKLFF; CDR3nt: TGCAGCGTGTCAGGTTCAACTAATGAAAAACTGTTTTTT
abundance: .; d_gene: .; j_gene: TRBJ2-3; v_gene: TRBV7-2; CDR3aa: CTSSFGQISTDTQYF; CDR3nt: TGTACCAGCAGCTTCGGACAGATTAGCACAGATACGCAGTATTTT
abundance: many; d_gene: .; j_gene: TRBJ1-2; v_gene: TRBV3-1; CDR3aa: CASSQWGEHGYTF; CDR3nt: TGTGCCAGCAGCCAATGGGGGGAACATGGCTACACCTTC
abundance: many; d_gene: .; j_gene: TRBJ2-7; v_gene: TRBV7-2; CDR3aa: CASSGWTAYEQYF; CDR3nt: TGTGCCAGCAGCGGGTGGACAGCCTACGAGCAGTACTTC
abundance: many; d_gene: TRBD2; j_gene: TRBJ2-5; v_gene: TRBV15; CDR3aa: CATSRIMTSGQQETQYF; CDR3nt: TGTGCCACCAGCAGGATTATGACTAGCGGGCAACAAGAGACCCAGTACTTC
abundance: many; d_gene: TRBD1; j_gene: TRBJ2-7; v_gene: TRBV27; CDR3aa: CASSFWGTGGDEQYF; CDR3nt: TGTGCCAGCAGTTTTTGGGGGACAGGGGGCGACGAGCAGTACTTC